The entry below describes one T cell receptor (beta chain). The length of the CDR3 is 14 residues. Trimming removed 3 bases at V and 6 bases at J, with 14 bases between. Germline loops: CDR1 LGHNA, CDR2 YNFKEQ. This entry belongs to a study of blood T cell repertoires in COVID-19. Study at large: Nucleic acid was either cDNA or gDNA, and it came from T cells, B-cell-depleted T cells, or PBMCs.

In the original processing: Amplification from reference gene primers served as the basis for estimated nucleated cell counts. Only in-frame clones appear in the TCRdb table, and some are missing; sequencing was by immunoSEQ multiplex PCR. V, J and clone size derive from that table, while D and trimming were established from the DNA sequence. Of over 200,000 clones detected, about four fifths appear once; the ten largest clones hold approximately 9%. This receptor was identified in a man aged 35 to 55 with active or convalescent COVID-19. The V and J genes are TRBV4-2 and TRBJ1-1, with D possibly being TRBD1 (6 bases). Sequenced: peripheral blood. The CDR3 region has the DNA TGTGCCAGCAGCCATGCCCAAGGACAGTCTGAAGCTTTCTTT. It specifies CASSHAQGQSEAFF.